This is a list of T cell receptor beta chains from one sample in a study of Tregs in tolerant kidney transplant recipients. Profiled with immunoSEQ multiplex PCR; TCRdb holds only in-frame clones, not every one. In the table there are fewer than 100,000 clones, 91% of which are singletons. The sample consisted of Tregs from blood, taken before the transplant. The receptors stem from a human donor who received a combined kidney and bone marrow transplant. The CDR3 runs from the conserved cysteine through the conserved F or W. A D gene is named only where the DNA matches it firmly.

D,V,J,length,CDR3
.,TRBV15,TRBJ1-2,17,CATSTGTKGRGWEGYTF
.,TRBV13,TRBJ2-7,18,CASSLGLSRTTHSYEQYF
.,TRBV5-1,TRBJ2-1,15,CASSLGQSSYNEQFF
.,TRBV5-6,TRBJ1-3,14,CASSLGSSGNTIYF
.,TRBV5-1,TRBJ1-5,14,CASSTMGGNQPQHF
.,TRBV25-1,TRBJ2-5,15,CASSPLGAQGETQYF
TRBD1,TRBV5-4,TRBJ1-2,14,CASSYRDSPEGYTF
.,TRBV7-3,TRBJ2-3,13,CASSLRGPDTQYF
TRBD1,TRBV4-1,TRBJ2-3,17,CASSPGQGGTHTDTQYF
.,TRBV28,TRBJ2-3,11,CASSYQDTQYF
.,TRBV2,TRBJ2-5,11,CASKGEETQYF
.,TRBV5-1,TRBJ2-5,13,CASSLGRVETQYF
.,TRBV9,TRBJ2-5,14,CASSETGIQETQYF
.,TRBV28,TRBJ2-7,12,CASSLQGYEQYF
.,TRBV5-1,TRBJ2-1,11,CASSLDTRRFF
TRBD1,TRBV6-1,TRBJ1-5,13,CASRGQGNQPQHF